This TCR beta chain was retrieved from a study of cytomegalovirus exposure and HLA in healthy donors. Study-level findings and limits: Presence/absence analyses supposed approximately even sequencing depth among donors.

Germline V gene data show CDR1 as SGHVS and CDR2 as FNYEAQ. This CDR3 contains 15 residues. Trimming shortened V by 5 bases and J by 4 bases, and 15 bases separated the two germline ends. A note on this clone: Its antigen is unknown.

Amplification used 60 Vbeta primers and 13 Jbeta primers. Produced via immunoSEQ multiplex PCR; TCRdb's table is partial and in-frame only. The table has approximately 220,000 clones, just over 75% seen once. Specimen: PBMCs. The chain links TRBV7-6 to TRBJ1-5, with D perhaps matching TRBD1 (6 bases). The sequence derives from a man aged 18-30 years in good health and CMV-seronegative. The CDR3 is CASSLLEGGNQPQHF. Here the CDR3 DNA reads TGTGCCAGCAGCCTCCTTGAGGGGGGGAATCAGCCCCAGCATTTT.